The rows below give T cell receptor beta chains drawn from one sample of a study of blood T cell repertoires in COVID-19. The repertoire was sequenced with immunoSEQ multiplex PCR; TCRdb's copy has only in-frame clones and lacks some. Here the sample spans about 310,000 clones, about 91% being singletons. Sequencing used PBMCs or T cells enriched from blood (not recorded which). The receptor source for this set is a woman aged 40 to 50 who had recovered from COVID-19. Each CDR3 is given with its conserved first and last residue. D genes are given only for firm matches. Size is omitted from some rows. Given values are once, few, many or a class for expanded clones.

D gene	clone size	J gene	V gene	CDR3 protein	CDR3 DNA
.	once	TRBJ2-1	TRBV10-3	CAISESGGFSYNEQFF	TGTGCCATCAGTGAGTCAGGAGGGTTCTCCTACAATGAGCAGTTCTTC
TRBD1	.	TRBJ1-2	TRBV14	CASSLKDRGYGYTF	TGTGCCAGCAGCCTTAAAGACAGGGGCTATGGCTACACCTTC
.	.	TRBJ1-2	TRBV19	CASISPSGDFYGYTF	TGTGCCAGTATCTCCCCCTCGGGGGACTTCTATGGCTACACCTTC
.	.	TRBJ2-7	TRBV6-2/TRBV6-3	CASSSPYGAGSYEQYF	TGTGCCAGCAGTTCCCCCTATGGGGCGGGGTCCTACGAGCAGTACTTC
.	.	TRBJ1-3	TRBV11-2	CASSLGRRQTGNTIYF	TGTGCCAGCAGCTTAGGTCGTAGACAGACTGGAAACACCATATATTTT
TRBD1	.	TRBJ1-5	TRBV30	CAWTGQGGQPQHF	TGTGCCTGGACCGGACAGGGAGGACAGCCCCAGCATTTT
TRBD1	.	TRBJ2-7	TRBV11-2	CASTHRDRGREQYF	TGTGCCAGCACCCACCGGGACAGGGGCCGCGAGCAGTACTTC
TRBD1	once	TRBJ1-2	TRBV27	CASSRDRGGHYGYTF	TGTGCCAGCAGCCGGGACAGGGGAGGCCACTATGGCTACACCTTC
.	.	TRBJ1-3	TRBV29-1	CSVETLERLSGNTIYF	TGCAGCGTCGAAACCCTTGAGAGACTCTCTGGAAACACCATATATTTT
.	.	TRBJ1-1	TRBV7-9	CASSLDLAAASTEAFF	TGTGCCAGCAGCTTAGACCTGGCCGCGGCGAGCACTGAAGCTTTCTTT
TRBD1	.	TRBJ2-7	TRBV5-5	CASSSGQGYEQYF	TGTGCCAGCAGTTCGGGACAGGGCTACGAGCAGTACTTC
.	few	TRBJ1-5	TRBV30	CALQGSSNQPQHF	TGTGCCCTCCAGGGTTCTAGCAATCAGCCCCAGCATTTT
TRBD1	.	TRBJ1-2	TRBV5-6	CASSLGDRDNGYTF	TGTGCCAGCAGCTTGGGAGACAGGGATAATGGCTACACCTTC